The 20 T cell receptor beta chains given below trace back to one sample, sequenced in a study of shared clonotypes between healthy human individuals. Sequencing used immunoSEQ multiplex PCR; TCRdb keeps in-frame clones, though not all of them. This table has over 950,000 clones, 60% to 85% appearing once. Sequencing was performed on memory CD4+ T cells from PBMCs. The sample's subset: CD45RA-negative fraction. The source is a man aged 18 to 30 in good health. Some clones in this sample may be carry-over from other donors' samples.

This clone is a singleton in its sample. The CDR3: CASKKTVTYNEQFF. Written as DNA, the CDR3 is TGTGCCAGCAAGAAGACCGTGACCTACAATGAGCAGTTCTTC. The V and J genes are TRBV6-1 and TRBJ2-1; the D is unclear. Germline V gives CDR1 MNHNS, CDR2 SASEGT. Trimming removed 7 bases from V and 2 bases from J, with 12 bases in between. The CDR3 extends over 14 amino acids.

The J gene is TRBJ1-2, the V gene TRBV5-1; tentative D call: TRBD1 (5 bases). The CDR3 has 13 residues. The germline gives CDR1 SGHRS, CDR2 YFSETQ. V lost 0 bases, J lost 5 bases, and 8 bases lay in between. The CDR3 loop reads CASSLGGEYGYTF. CDR3 nucleotides: TGCGCCAGCAGCTTGGGAGGGGAGTATGGCTACACCTTC.

This chain uses TRBV5-4 with TRBJ2-3; D is possibly TRBD2 (7 bases). This CDR3 has 14 amino acids. Germline values: CDR1 SGHNT, CDR2 YYREEE (reference sequence). V was shortened by 0 bases and J by 4 bases, with 9 bases between the two germline ends. Here the CDR3 reads CASSLGGGPDTQYF. CDR3 DNA sequence: TGTGCCAGCAGCTTGGGGGGGGGCCCAGATACGCAGTATTTT.

The chain employs TRBV30 and TRBJ2-2, with 7 positions matching TRBD2. The CDR3 is 14 amino acids. Germline lookup yields CDR1 GTSNPN and CDR2 SVGIG (reference sequence). Losses at the gene ends were 3 bases for V and 2 bases for J; bases not matched to a gene: 3. The CDR3 DNA sequence: TGTGCCTGGAGGAAGGGACTAAACACCGGGGAGCTGTTTTTT. Its translation is CAWRKGLNTGELFF.

The V and J genes are TRBV7-6 and TRBJ2-5, with 7 bases identical to TRBD2. Germline CDR1 is SGHVS and CDR2 is FNYEAQ. Germline trimming cut 2 bases from V and 4 bases from J; bases unmatched to any gene: 10. The CDR3 extends over 16 amino acids. The DNA for the CDR3 is TGTGCCAGCAGCTTATCCGGCGGGAGCGGGATAGAGACCCAGTACTTC. Amino acids: CASSLSGGSGIETQYF. Variable domain in full (rest from reference TRBV7-6 and TRBJ2-5): GAGVSQSPRYKVTKRGQDVALRCDPISGHVSLYWYRQALGQGPEFLTYFNYEAQQDKSGLPNDRFSAERPEGSISTLTIQRTEQRDSAMYRCASSLSGGSGIETQYFGPGTRLLVL.

This rearrangement joins TRBV2 to TRBJ2-7; TRBD1 matches at 8 bases. V gave up 7 bases and J gave up 6 bases; unmatched junction bases: 11. The CDR3 length is 14 residues. Germline CDR1 is SNHLY and CDR2 is FYNNEI. Here the CDR3 reads CASTLQGGLLEQYF. In DNA form, the CDR3 reads TGTGCCAGCACATTACAGGGGGGCTTACTCGAGCAGTACTTC.

The chain carries TRBV7-3 and TRBJ2-6; D gene ambiguous. CDR3 length: 15 residues. Germline V gene sequence: CDR1 SGHTA, CDR2 FQGTGA. V was trimmed by 2 bases and J by 4 bases, leaving 9 bases between them. CDR3 nucleotides: TGTGCCAGCAGCTTAGGATCGACCGGGGCCAACGTCCTGACTTTC. Its protein product is CASSLGSTGANVLTF.

The genes are TRBV5-8 and TRBJ2-3, with D tentatively TRBD2 (5 bases). There are 15 residues in the CDR3. Trimming removed 6 bases at V and 1 base at J, with 15 bases between. Germline values: CDR1 SGHTS, CDR2 YDEGEE. In DNA form, the CDR3 reads TGTGCCAGCACCCTCGAGGGCGCCGGCACAGATACGCAGTATTTT. The encoded protein is CASTLEGAGTDTQYF.

DNA for the CDR3: TGTGCCAGCAGCTTGGAGGGCAGACCGGACACCATATATTTT. Its translation: CASSLEGRPDTIYF. This chain joins TRBV5-4 and TRBJ1-3; the D is unclear. The germline V gene has CDR1 SGHNT and CDR2 YYREEE (reference sequence). The CDR3 has 14 amino acids. V dropped 0 bases and J dropped 8 bases, with 12 bases sitting between them.

This rearrangement joins TRBV5-5 to TRBJ1-4, with D unclear. Trimming stripped 5 bases from V and 10 bases from J, with 15 bases between. Germline V CDR1 and CDR2: SGHKS, YYEKEE (reference sequence). CDR3 length equals 13 residues. CDR3: CASSLEGLGKLFF. CDR3 DNA sequence: TGTGCCAGCAGTTTAGAGGGCTTGGGAAAACTGTTTTTT.

The J gene is TRBJ1-1, the V gene TRBV7-2; 7 bases fit TRBD1. Germline lookup yields CDR1 SGHTA and CDR2 FQGNSA. CDR3 length equals 15 residues. Trimming cost V 5 bases and J 5 bases; bases outside gene matches: 11. The CDR3 DNA reads TGTGCCAGCAGCCGAAGTTACAGGGGTAGTACTGAAGCTTTCTTT. Residues: CASSRSYRGSTEAFF. Filled out from reference TRBV7-2 and TRBJ1-1, the complete variable domain reads GAGVSQSPSNKVTEKGKDVELRCDPISGHTALYWYRQSLGQGLEFLIYFQGNSAPDKSGLPSDRFSAERTGGSVSTLTIQRTQQEDSAVYLCASSRSYRGSTEAFFGQGTRLTVV.

This clone was picked up one time. The chain employs TRBV28 and TRBJ2-6, with D perhaps matching TRBD1 or TRBD2 (5 bases each). Trimming took off 11 bases at V and 0 bases at J, with 14 bases between the two ends. CDR3 length: 15 amino acids. CDR1 MDHEN and CDR2 SYDVKM come from the germline V gene. The CDR3 loop reads CAAGAGHSGANVLTF. CDR3 in DNA: TGTGCCGCTGGGGCGGGCCACTCTGGGGCCAACGTCCTGACTTTC.

The J gene is TRBJ2-7, the V gene TRBV6-4; D not resolved. The CDR3 spans 14 residues. The V gene's germline CDR1 is MRHNA and CDR2 SNTAGT. V dropped 7 bases and J dropped 2 bases, with 15 bases sitting between them. DNA for the CDR3: TGTGCCAGCACCCTCGTGGAGTGCCCCTACGAGCAGTACTTC. It translates to CASTLVECPYEQYF.

The chain joins TRBV27 to TRBJ1-2, with D possibly TRBD1 on 6 matching bases. V lost 4 bases to trimming and J lost 3 bases, with 12 bases between them. The CDR3 spans 14 residues. Germline values: CDR1 MNHEY, CDR2 SMNVEV (reference sequence). CDR3 coding DNA: TGTGCCAGCAGTTCGTCAGGGGCCCACTATGGCTACACCTTC. Translation gives CASSSSGAHYGYTF.

The rearrangement links TRBV5-1 to TRBJ1-1, with D perhaps matching TRBD1 (6 bases). The CDR3 totals 15 residues. CDR1 SGHRS and CDR2 YFSETQ come from the germline V gene. V lost 0 bases and J 3 bases, leaving 12 bases between the germline ends. CDR3 loop: CASSLGTALDTEAFF. CDR3 bases: TGCGCCAGCAGCTTGGGGACAGCTCTGGACACTGAAGCTTTCTTT.

This clone was observed once. The chain employs TRBV9 and TRBJ2-3; D is unclear. There are 13 residues in the CDR3. Trimming pared 4 bases from V and 6 bases from J, leaving 12 bases between. Germline V gene data show CDR1 as SGDLS and CDR2 as YYNGEE. The CDR3: CASSLDPLDTQYF. The CDR3 region has the DNA TGTGCCAGCAGCCTGGACCCTTTGGATACGCAGTATTTT.

The gene calls are TRBV7-3 and TRBJ1-1, with 9 bases fitting TRBD1. This CDR3 region has 17 residues. V lost 0 bases and J lost 0; bases outside the gene matches: 5. CDR1 SGHTA and CDR2 FQGTGA come from the germline V gene. The CDR3 DNA sequence: TGTGCCAGCAGCTTAACCGGACAGGGGCCCATGAACACTGAAGCTTTCTTT. This codes for CASSLTGQGPMNTEAFF.

This clone was seen only a few times. This CDR3 is CACGGYNEQFF. CDR3 bases: TGTGCCTGCGGCGGCTACAATGAGCAGTTCTTC. The V gene is TRBV19, the J gene TRBJ2-1; D call uncertain. The CDR3 is 11 residues long. The V gene lost 11 bases and the J gene lost 3 bases, with 8 bases spanning the gap. CDR1 is LNHDA and CDR2 is SQIVND in the germline V gene (reference sequence).

The rearrangement joins TRBV5-4 to TRBJ2-2; D is perhaps TRBD1 or TRBD2 (5 bases each). V was pared by 4 bases and J by 4 bases, with 14 bases between. Germline V lookup: CDR1 SGHNT, CDR2 YYREEE (reference sequence). The CDR3 length is 15 residues. The CDR3 DNA reads as TGTGCCAGCAGCCGGGACCATCACGGCACCGGGGAGCTGTTTTTT. Translation: CASSRDHHGTGELFF.

In this sample, this clone turned up a few times. The genes are TRBV6-6 and TRBJ1-2, with 8 bases matching TRBD1. CDR3 size: 14 residues. The germline CDR1 and CDR2 sequences are MNHNY and SVGAGI (reference sequence). Trimming removed 5 bases from V and 5 bases from J; junction bases left unmatched: 7. The CDR3 sequence: CASSQIQGAYGYTF. The CDR3 DNA follows: TGTGCCAGCAGTCAAATTCAGGGGGCGTATGGCTACACCTTC.